These T cell receptor beta chains were read from a single sample in a study of CD8+ T cells in alopecia areata. Sequenced by immunoSEQ multiplex PCR; TCRdb stores in-frame clones only, minus some. The profile shows hundreds of thousands of clones, 60% of them singletons. The sample was CD4+ T cells sorted from blood, taken at approximately week 52, from a patient treated with tofacitinib. Receptor source: a human donor with alopecia areata. Each CDR3 is given with its conserved first and last residue. A D gene is named only where the DNA matches it firmly. Clone sizes are given selectively: once, few, many, or a class where the clone is expanded.

>-|TRBJ1-1|TRBV30|-
CAWAESRILIF
TGTGCCTGGGCCGAGAGCCGGATTTTAATCTTT
>-|TRBJ2-5|TRBV14|-
CASSLERRFQGTQYF
TGTGCCAGCAGCCTGGAAAGGAGATTTCAGGGGACCCAGTACTTC
>once|TRBJ2-1|TRBV5-1|-
CASSFQGNNEQFF
TGCGCCAGCAGCTTTCAGGGAAACAATGAGCAGTTCTTC
>-|TRBJ1-2|TRBV9|TRBD1
CASSETTGNYGYTF
TGTGCCAGCAGCGAAACGACAGGGAACTATGGCTACACCTTC
>-|TRBJ2-5|TRBV10-3|-
CAISTYIEETQYF
TGTGCCATCAGTACTTACATTGAAGAGACCCAGTACTTC
>few|TRBJ2-7|TRBV6-5|-
CASSYSPAPPGEQYF
TGTGCCAGCAGTTACTCACCGGCTCCTCCGGGGGAGCAGTACTTC
>-|TRBJ1-5|TRBV7-2|-
CASSWRQGNQPQHF
TGTGCCAGTAGCTGGCGACAGGGCAATCAGCCCCAGCATTTT
>-|TRBJ2-3|TRBV30|-
CAWSTVSTDTQYF
TGTGCCTGGAGTACGGTCAGCACAGATACGCAGTATTTT
>once|TRBJ1-2|TRBV30|-
CAWNEGRSFYGYTF
TGTGCCTGGAATGAAGGCAGGAGCTTCTATGGCTACACCTTC
>few|TRBJ1-5|TRBV30|-
CAWSFPNQPQHF
TGTGCCTGGAGTTTTCCTAATCAGCCCCAGCATTTT
>once|TRBJ2-5|TRBV5-1|-
CASSLFGGQETQYF
TGCGCCAGCAGCTTGTTTGGGGGTCAAGAGACCCAGTACTTC
>once|TRBJ1-4|TRBV11-2|-
CASKIRRGRNEKLFF
TGTGCCAGCAAGATCCGCAGGGGCCGCAATGAAAAACTGTTTTTT
>-|TRBJ1-5|TRBV4-1|-
CASSHADRRDQPQHF
TGCGCCAGCAGCCATGCCGACAGGAGGGATCAGCCCCAGCATTTT
>few|TRBJ2-7|TRBV5-1|-
CASSHRHEQYF
TGCGCCAGCAGCCACCGACACGAGCAGTACTTC
>many|TRBJ2-7|TRBV4-1|TRBD2
CASSPGLVGGEQYF
TGCGCCAGCAGCCCCGGACTAGTTGGGGGCGAGCAGTACTTC
>-|TRBJ2-3|TRBV6-6|-
CASSGGLSTDTQYF
TGTGCCAGCAGTGGCGGGCTGAGCACAGATACGCAGTATTTT
>-|TRBJ2-7|TRBV20-1|-
CSAGAEQYF
TGCAGTGCAGGGGCCGAGCAGTACTTC
>-|TRBJ1-5|TRBV30|-
CAWSVFSHSPRQPQHF
TGTGCCTGGAGTGTATTCTCGCACTCCCCCCGTCAGCCCCAGCATTTT
>-|TRBJ1-5|TRBV23-1|-
CASSQYGGAGQPQHF
TGCGCCAGCAGTCAATATGGGGGCGCCGGTCAGCCCCAGCATTTT
>-|TRBJ2-4|TRBV4-1|TRBD2
CASSQEGLVDNIQYF
TGCGCCAGCAGCCAAGAGGGACTAGTCGACAACATTCAGTACTTC
>once|TRBJ1-2|TRBV5-1|-
CASSVDSLFNYGYTF
TGCGCCAGCAGCGTGGACAGTCTGTTTAACTATGGCTACACCTTC
>-|TRBJ1-6|TRBV25-1|TRBD1
CASRGGLLVLGNSPLHF
TGTGCCAGCAGAGGGGGCCTTTTGGTCCTGGGCAATTCACCCCTCCACTTT
>few|TRBJ2-2|TRBV5-6|-
CASSRRATDRYTGELFF
TGTGCCAGCAGCCGACGGGCCACGGACAGATACACCGGGGAGCTGTTTTTT
>few|TRBJ2-1|TRBV29-1|-
CSANRLNYYNEQFF
TGCAGCGCCAACCGCCTTAACTACTACAATGAGCAGTTCTTC
>few|TRBJ2-7|TRBV4-2|-
CASSHLLGGNTEQYF
TGTGCCAGCAGCCACCTACTAGGAGGTAACACTGAGCAGTACTTC
>-|TRBJ2-1|TRBV7-2|-
CASSSRFNEQFF
TGTGCCAGCAGCTCCCGGTTCAATGAGCAGTTCTTC
>-|TRBJ1-6|TRBV13|-
CASSLKGGNSPLHF
TGTGCCAGCAGCTTAAAGGGGGGAAATTCACCCCTCCACTTT
>-|TRBJ2-1|TRBV5-1|-
CASSLLAYNEQFF
TGCGCCAGCAGCTTATTGGCTTACAATGAGCAGTTCTTC
>-|TRBJ2-1|TRBV4-1|-
CASSPLPLYNEQFF
TGCGCCAGCTCCCCACTCCCCCTTTACAATGAGCAGTTCTTC
>-|TRBJ1-1|TRBV6-6|-
CASSYTGWNTEAFF
TGTGCCAGCAGTTATACAGGGTGGAACACTGAAGCTTTCTTT
>-|TRBJ1-1|TRBV2|-
CASSERVMNTEAFF
TGTGCCAGCAGTGAAAGGGTGATGAACACTGAAGCTTTCTTT